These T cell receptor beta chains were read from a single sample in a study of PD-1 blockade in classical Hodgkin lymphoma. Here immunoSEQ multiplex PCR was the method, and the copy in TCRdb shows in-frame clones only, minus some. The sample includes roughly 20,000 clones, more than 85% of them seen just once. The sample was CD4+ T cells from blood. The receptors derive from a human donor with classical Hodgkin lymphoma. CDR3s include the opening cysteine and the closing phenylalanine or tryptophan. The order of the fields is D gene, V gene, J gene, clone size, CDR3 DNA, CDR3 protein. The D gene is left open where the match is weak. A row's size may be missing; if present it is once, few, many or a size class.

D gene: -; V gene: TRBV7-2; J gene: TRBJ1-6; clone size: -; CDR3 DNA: TGTGCCAGCAGCCTCGGGACACCCAATTCACCCCTCCACTTT; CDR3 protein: CASSLGTPNSPLHF
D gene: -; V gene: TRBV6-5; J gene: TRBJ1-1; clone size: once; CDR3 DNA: TGTGCCAGCAGCCGCCCTGGATTACGCACTGAAGCTTTCTTT; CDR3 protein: CASSRPGLRTEAFF
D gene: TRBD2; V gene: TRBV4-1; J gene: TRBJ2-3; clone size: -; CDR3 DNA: TGCGCCAGCAGCCAAGCCGGGACTAGCGGGGGGACTACAGATACGCAGTATTTT; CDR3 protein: CASSQAGTSGGTTDTQYF
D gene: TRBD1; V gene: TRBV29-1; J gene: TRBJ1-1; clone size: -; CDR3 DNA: TGCAGCGCCGACAGGGGCAACACTGAAGCTTTCTTT; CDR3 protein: CSADRGNTEAFF
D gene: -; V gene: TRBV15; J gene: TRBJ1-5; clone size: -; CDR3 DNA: TGTGCCTCCGGCAAGGGGAATCAGCCCCAGCATTTT; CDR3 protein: CASGKGNQPQHF
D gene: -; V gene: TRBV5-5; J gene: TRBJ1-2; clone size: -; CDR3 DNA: TGTGCCAGCAGCTTTCCTGACTATGGCTACACCTTC; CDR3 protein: CASSFPDYGYTF
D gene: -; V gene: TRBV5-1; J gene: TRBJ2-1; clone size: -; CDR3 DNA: TGCGCCAGCAGCTTGGGGGTCAATGAGCAGTTCTTC; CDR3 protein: CASSLGVNEQFF
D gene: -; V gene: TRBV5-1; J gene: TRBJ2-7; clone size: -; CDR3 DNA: TGCGCCAGCAGCTTGTTGGGGGCGCCCTACGAGCAGTACTTC; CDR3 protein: CASSLLGAPYEQYF
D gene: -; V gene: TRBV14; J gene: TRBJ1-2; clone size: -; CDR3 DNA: TGTGCCAGCAGCCCCAGGTTCCGGTTCACTAACTATGGCTACACCTTC; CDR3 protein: CASSPRFRFTNYGYTF
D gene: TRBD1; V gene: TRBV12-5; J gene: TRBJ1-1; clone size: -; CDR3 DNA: TGTGCTAGTGGTTCGACAGGGGGAAACACTGAAGCTTTCTTT; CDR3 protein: CASGSTGGNTEAFF
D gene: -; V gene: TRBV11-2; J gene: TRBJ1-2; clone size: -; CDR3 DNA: TGTGCCAGCAGCTTAGGACGTAGCGATGGCTACACCTTC; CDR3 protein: CASSLGRSDGYTF
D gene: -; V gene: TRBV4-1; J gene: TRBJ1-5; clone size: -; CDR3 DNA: TGCGCCAGCAGCCAAGATCGGAACAAGGGCAATCAGCCCCAGCATTTT; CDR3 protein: CASSQDRNKGNQPQHF
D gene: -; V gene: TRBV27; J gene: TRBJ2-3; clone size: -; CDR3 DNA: TGTGCCAGCAGTACCCGCGGGGAGGGCACAGATACGCAGTATTTT; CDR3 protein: CASSTRGEGTDTQYF
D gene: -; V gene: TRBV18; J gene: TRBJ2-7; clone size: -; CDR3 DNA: TGTGCCAGCTCACCAACCCCAGGAAGCTCCTACGAGCAGTACTTC; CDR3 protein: CASSPTPGSSYEQYF
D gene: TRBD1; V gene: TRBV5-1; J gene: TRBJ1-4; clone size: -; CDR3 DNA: TGCGCCAGCAGCTCGGGGGCCAGGGGGCGTTTAGATGAAAAACTGTTTTTT; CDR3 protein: CASSSGARGRLDEKLFF
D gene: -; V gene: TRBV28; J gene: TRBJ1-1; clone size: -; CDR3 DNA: TGTGCCAGCAGTTCCCCAGGACTGAACACTGAAGCTTTCTTT; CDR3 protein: CASSSPGLNTEAFF
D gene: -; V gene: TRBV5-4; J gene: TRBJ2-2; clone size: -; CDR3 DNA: TGTGCCAGCAGCGTCCGCAGGGGACCCGCGAACACCGGGGAGCTGTTTTTT; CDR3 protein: CASSVRRGPANTGELFF
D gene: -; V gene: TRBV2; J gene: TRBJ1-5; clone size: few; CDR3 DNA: TGTGCCAGCAACAGGTTAAATAAGCCCCAGCATTTT; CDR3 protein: CASNRLNKPQHF
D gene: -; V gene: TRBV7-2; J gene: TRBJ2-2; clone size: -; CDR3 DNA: TGTGCCAGCAGCTTAGGTCATTACACCGGGGAGCTGTTTTTT; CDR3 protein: CASSLGHYTGELFF
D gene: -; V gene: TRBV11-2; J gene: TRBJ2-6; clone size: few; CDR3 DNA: TGTGCCAGCAGCTACCTATCTGGGGCCAACGTCCTGACTTTC; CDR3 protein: CASSYLSGANVLTF
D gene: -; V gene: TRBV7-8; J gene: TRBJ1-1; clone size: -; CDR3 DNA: TGTGCCAGCAGCTTAGACGCGTTGAACACTGAAGCTTTCTTT; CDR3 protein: CASSLDALNTEAFF
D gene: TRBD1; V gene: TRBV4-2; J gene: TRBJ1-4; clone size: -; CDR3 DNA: TGTGCCAGCAGCCTCAACCCCGGGACAGGGGTAGAAAAACTGTTTTTT; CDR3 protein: CASSLNPGTGVEKLFF
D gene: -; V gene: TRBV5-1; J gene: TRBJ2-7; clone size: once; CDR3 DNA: TGCGCCAGCAGCTTGGTTCCGGGGAGCTACGAGCAGTACTTC; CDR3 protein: CASSLVPGSYEQYF
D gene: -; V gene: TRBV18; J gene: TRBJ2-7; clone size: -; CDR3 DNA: TGTGCCAGCTCACCACTACCAGGGGCTGTCTACGAGCAGTACTTC; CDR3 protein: CASSPLPGAVYEQYF
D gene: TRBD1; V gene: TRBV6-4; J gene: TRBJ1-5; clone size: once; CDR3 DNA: TGTGCCAGCAGGACAGGGACTAGCAATCAGCCCCAGCATTTT; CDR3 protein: CASRTGTSNQPQHF
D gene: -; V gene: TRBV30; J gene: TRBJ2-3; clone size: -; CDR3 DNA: TGTGCCTGGAGTGTCTGGGGGTCCACAGATACGCAGTATTTT; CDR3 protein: CAWSVWGSTDTQYF
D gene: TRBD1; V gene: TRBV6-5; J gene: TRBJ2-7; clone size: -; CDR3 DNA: TGTGCCAGCAGTTTTCTGCTAGGGACAGACTACGAGCAGTACTTC; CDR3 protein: CASSFLLGTDYEQYF
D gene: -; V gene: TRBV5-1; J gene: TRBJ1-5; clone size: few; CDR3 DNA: TGCGCCAGCAGCTTGGGACAGAATAGCAATCAGCCCCAGCATTTT; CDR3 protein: CASSLGQNSNQPQHF
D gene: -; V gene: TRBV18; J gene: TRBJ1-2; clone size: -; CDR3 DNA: TGTGCCAGCTCACCGGGCCAGGGATTTGGTGGCTACACCTTC; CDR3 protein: CASSPGQGFGGYTF
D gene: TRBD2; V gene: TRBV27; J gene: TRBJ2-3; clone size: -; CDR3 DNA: TGTGCCAGCGGACCAGTAGCGGGGCTCAGCACAGATACGCAGTATTTT; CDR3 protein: CASGPVAGLSTDTQYF
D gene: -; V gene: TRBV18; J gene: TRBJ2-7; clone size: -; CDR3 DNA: TGTGCCAGCTCACCAAGTGGGGCAGCCTACGAGCAGTACTTC; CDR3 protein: CASSPSGAAYEQYF
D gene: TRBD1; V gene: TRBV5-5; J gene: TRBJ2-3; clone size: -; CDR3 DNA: TGTGCCAGCAGCATTACAGGGGATAGCACAGATACGCAGTATTTT; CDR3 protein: CASSITGDSTDTQYF
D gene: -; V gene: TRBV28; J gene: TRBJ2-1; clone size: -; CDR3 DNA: TGTGCCACCGAATTCTGGGGGGAGAATGAGCAGTTCTTC; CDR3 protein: CATEFWGENEQFF
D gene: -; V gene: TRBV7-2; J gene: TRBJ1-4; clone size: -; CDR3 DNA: TGTGCCAGCAGCTCGACTCGTGAAGGAGAAAAACTGTTTTTT; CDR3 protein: CASSSTREGEKLFF
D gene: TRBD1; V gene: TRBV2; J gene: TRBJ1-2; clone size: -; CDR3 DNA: TGTGCCAGCAGTCCCCGGGACAGGGACCGTGTGGGCTACACCTTC; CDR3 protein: CASSPRDRDRVGYTF
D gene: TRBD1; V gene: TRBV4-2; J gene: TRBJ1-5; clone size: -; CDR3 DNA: TGTGCCAGCAGCTACCCGGGACAGGGGGAACAGCCCCAGCATTTT; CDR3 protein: CASSYPGQGEQPQHF